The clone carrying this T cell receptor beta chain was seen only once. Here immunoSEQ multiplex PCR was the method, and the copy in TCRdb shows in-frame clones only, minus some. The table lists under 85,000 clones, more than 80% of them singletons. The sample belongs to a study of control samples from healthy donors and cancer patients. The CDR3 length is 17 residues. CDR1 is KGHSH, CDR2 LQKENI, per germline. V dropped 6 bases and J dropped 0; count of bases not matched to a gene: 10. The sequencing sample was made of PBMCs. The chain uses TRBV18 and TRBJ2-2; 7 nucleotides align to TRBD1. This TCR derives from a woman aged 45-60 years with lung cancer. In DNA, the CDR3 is TGTGCCAGCTCTCTCCTTCCCGGGACAGCGAACACCGGGGAGCTGTTTTTT. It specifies CASSLLPGTANTGELFF.